This record concerns one T cell receptor beta chain sequence. These data originate in a study of neoadjuvant anti-PD-1 for oral cavity cancer. As to time point: after neoadjuvant nivolumab, at surgical resection. V was shortened by 3 bases and J by 2 bases, with 11 bases between the two germline ends. In germline, CDR1 is SGHAT, CDR2 FQNNGV. This CDR3 has 15 amino acids. The table came from immunoSEQ multiplex PCR; TCRdb's copy has only in-frame clones and leaves some out. The sample has tens of thousands of clones; 65% to 85% are singletons. The chain is built from TRBV11-2 and TRBJ1-3; D call uncertain. Specimen: PBMCs, collected after nivolumab (anti-PD-1) treatment. This receptor was identified in a person between 35 and 79 years old with oral cavity squamous cell carcinoma. In nucleotides, the CDR3 is TGTGCCAGCAGCTTTTCACCATCCGCTGGAAACACCATATATTTT. It yields the protein CASSFSPSAGNTIYF.